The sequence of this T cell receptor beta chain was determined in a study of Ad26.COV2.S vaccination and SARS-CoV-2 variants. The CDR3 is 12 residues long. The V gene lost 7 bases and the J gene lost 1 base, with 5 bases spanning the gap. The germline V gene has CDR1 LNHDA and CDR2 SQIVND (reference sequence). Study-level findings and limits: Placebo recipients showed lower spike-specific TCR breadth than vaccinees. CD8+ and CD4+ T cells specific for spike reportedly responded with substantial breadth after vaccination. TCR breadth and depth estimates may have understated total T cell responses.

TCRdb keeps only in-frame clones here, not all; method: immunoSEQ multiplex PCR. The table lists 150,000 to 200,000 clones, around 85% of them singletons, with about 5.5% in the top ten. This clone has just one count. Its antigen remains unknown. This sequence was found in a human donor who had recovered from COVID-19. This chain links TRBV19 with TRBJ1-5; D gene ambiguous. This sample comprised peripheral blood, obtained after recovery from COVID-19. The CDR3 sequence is CASTESNQPQHF. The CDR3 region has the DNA TGTGCCAGTACAGAAAGCAATCAGCCCCAGCATTTT.